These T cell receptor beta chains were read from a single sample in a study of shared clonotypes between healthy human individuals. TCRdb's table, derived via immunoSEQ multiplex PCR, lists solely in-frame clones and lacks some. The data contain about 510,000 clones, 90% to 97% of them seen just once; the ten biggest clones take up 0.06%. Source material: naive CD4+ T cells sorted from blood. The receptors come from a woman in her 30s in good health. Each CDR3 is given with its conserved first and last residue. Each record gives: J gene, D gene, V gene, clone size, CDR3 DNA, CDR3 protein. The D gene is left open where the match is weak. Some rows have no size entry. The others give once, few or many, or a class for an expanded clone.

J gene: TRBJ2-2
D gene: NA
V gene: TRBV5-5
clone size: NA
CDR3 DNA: TGTGCCAGCAGCCTTTTCGACGCCGGAACCGGGGAGCTGTTTTTT
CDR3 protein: CASSLFDAGTGELFF

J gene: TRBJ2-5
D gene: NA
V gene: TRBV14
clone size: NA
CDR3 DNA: TGTGCCAGCAGCCTGATGGACAGTCCCCAAGAGACCCAGTACTTC
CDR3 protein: CASSLMDSPQETQYF

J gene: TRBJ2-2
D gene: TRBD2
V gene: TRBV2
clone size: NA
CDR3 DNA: TGTGCCAGCAGTGACGTCGGGGGGACCACCGGGGAGCTGTTTTTT
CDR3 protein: CASSDVGGTTGELFF

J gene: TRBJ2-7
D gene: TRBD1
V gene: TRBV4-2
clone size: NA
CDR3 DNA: TGTGCCAGCAGCGCGGACAGGGGGCTCTACGAGCAGTACTTC
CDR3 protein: CASSADRGLYEQYF

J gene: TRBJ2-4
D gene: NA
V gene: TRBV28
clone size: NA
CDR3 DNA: TGTGCCAGCAGTTTGGGCAGCATCAAAAACATTCAGTACTTC
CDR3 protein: CASSLGSIKNIQYF

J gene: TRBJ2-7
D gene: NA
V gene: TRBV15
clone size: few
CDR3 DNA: TGTGCCACCAGCAGAGACAGGGGTTCCTACGAGCAGTACTTC
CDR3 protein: CATSRDRGSYEQYF

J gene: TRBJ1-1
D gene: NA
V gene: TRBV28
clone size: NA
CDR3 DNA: TGTGCCACCGTGACAGGATTGAACACTGAAGCTTTCTTT
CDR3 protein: CATVTGLNTEAFF

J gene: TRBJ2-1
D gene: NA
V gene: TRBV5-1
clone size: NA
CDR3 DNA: TGCGCCAGCAGCACAGGGTCCTACAATGAGCAGTTCTTC
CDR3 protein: CASSTGSYNEQFF

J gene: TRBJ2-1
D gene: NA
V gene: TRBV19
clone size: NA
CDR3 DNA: TGTGCCAGTAGTATCTCCCCTATCCCCCCCTACAATGAGCAGTTCTTC
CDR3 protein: CASSISPIPPYNEQFF

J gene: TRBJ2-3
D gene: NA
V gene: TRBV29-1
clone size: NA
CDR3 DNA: TGCAGCGTCCCCGGGGATACGCAGTATTTT
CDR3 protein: CSVPGDTQYF

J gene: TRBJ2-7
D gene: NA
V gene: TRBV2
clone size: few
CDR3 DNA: TGTGCCAGCAGTGAATTGACAGCAACCTACGAGCAGTACTTC
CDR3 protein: CASSELTATYEQYF

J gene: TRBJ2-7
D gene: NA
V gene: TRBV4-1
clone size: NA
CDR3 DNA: TGCGCCAGCAGGGGACACGGGGGTTACGAGCAGTACTTC
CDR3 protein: CASRGHGGYEQYF

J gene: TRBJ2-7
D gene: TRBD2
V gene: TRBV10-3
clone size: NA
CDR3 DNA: TGTGCCACCGGCGGGAGGCCTAGCGGGATTGTAGGCGAGCAGTACTTC
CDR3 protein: CATGGRPSGIVGEQYF

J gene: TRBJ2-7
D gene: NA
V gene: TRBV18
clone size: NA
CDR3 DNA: TGTGCCAGCTCACGCTCATCTTACGAGCAGTACTTC
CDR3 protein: CASSRSSYEQYF

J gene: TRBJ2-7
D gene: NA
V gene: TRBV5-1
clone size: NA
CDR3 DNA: TGCGCCAGCAGCTTGGACCGGTACGAGCAGTACTTC
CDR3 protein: CASSLDRYEQYF

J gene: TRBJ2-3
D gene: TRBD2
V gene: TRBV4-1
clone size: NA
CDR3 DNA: TGCGCCAGCAGCCAAGTCCTAGGACTAGCGGGTTACACAGATACGCAGTATTTT
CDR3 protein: CASSQVLGLAGYTDTQYF

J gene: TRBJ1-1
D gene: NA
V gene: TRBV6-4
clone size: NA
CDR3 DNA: TGTGCCAGCAGTGACACCCTGGACGGTGAAGCTTTCTTT
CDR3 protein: CASSDTLDGEAFF

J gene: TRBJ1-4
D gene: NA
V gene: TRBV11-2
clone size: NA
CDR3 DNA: TGTGCCAGCAGCTTTCGAAGGGGGGTGGAAAAACTGTTTTTT
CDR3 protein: CASSFRRGVEKLFF

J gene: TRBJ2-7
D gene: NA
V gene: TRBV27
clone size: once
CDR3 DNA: TGTGCCAGCAGGGGGGAGACAGGTTACGAGCAGTACTTC
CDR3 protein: CASRGETGYEQYF

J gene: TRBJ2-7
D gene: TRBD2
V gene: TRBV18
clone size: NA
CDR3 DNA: TGTGCCAGCTCACCCGGACTAGCGACTTCATACGAGCAGTACTTC
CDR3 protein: CASSPGLATSYEQYF

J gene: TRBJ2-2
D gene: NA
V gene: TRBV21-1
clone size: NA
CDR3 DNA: TGTGCCAGCAGCAATACTACTCAGGGGGACACCGGGGAGCTGTTTTTT
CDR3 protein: CASSNTTQGDTGELFF

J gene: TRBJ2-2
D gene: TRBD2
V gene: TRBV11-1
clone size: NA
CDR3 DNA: TGTGCCAGCAAGCGGGGTCCGGGAGGATCTACCGGGGAGCTGTTTTTT
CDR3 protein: CASKRGPGGSTGELFF

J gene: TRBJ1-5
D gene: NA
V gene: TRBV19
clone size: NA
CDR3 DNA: TGTGCCAGTAGTTCCCTGATAGGTCATCAGCCCCAGCATTTT
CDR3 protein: CASSSLIGHQPQHF

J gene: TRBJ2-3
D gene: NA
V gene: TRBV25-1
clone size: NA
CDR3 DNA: TGTGCCAGCAGGGACCCCGGGGAGCTTGGTCCGCAGTATTTT
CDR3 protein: CASRDPGELGPQYF

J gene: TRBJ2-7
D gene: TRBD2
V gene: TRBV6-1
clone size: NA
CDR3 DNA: TGTGCCAGCAGTGATTACGCGGGGGTCTCCTACGAGCAGTACTTC
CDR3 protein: CASSDYAGVSYEQYF

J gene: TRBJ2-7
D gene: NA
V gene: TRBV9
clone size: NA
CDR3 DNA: TGTGCCAGCAGCGTCGGACAGTTATCCTACGAGCAGTACTTC
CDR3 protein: CASSVGQLSYEQYF

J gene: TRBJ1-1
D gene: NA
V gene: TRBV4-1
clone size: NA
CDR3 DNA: TGCGCCAGCAGCCAAGATCAGGGCAGGGCGGCGAGACCTGAAGCTTTCTTT
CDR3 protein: CASSQDQGRAARPEAFF

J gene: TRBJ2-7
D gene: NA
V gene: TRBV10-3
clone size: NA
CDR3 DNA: TGTGCCATCAGAGGAGGGGGCTTCAACGACGAGCAGTACTTC
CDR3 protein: CAIRGGGFNDEQYF

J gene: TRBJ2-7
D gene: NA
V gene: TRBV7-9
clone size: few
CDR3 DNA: TGTGCCAGCAGCTTAGCCGGGACCCAGTCCTACGAGCAGTACTTC
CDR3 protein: CASSLAGTQSYEQYF

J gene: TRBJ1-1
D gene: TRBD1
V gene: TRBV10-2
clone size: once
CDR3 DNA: TGCGCCAGCGGACAGGGTTACACTGAAGCTTTCTTT
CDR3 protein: CASGQGYTEAFF

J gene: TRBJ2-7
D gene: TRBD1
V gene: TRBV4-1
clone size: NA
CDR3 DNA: TGCGCCAGCAGCCCGCGGGGACAGGGCGCCTACGAGCAGTACTTC
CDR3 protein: CASSPRGQGAYEQYF

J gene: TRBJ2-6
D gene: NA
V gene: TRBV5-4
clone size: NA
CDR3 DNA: TGTGCCAGCAGTTCAAGCACAGGGTCCGTCGTCCTGACTTTC
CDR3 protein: CASSSSTGSVVLTF

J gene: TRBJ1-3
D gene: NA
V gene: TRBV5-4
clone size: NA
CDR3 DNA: TGTGCCAGCAGCTTGGCCGGTGTCTCTGGAAACACCATATATTTT
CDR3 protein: CASSLAGVSGNTIYF

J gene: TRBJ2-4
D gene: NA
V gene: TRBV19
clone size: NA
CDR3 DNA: TGTGCCAGTAGAGGCAGGGGAATAGCCAAAAACATTCAGTACTTC
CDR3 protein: CASRGRGIAKNIQYF

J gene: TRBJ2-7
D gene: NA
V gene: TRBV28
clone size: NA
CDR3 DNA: TGTGCCAGCAGTTCCCCCGCTCCGGGGAGGGAGCAGTACTTC
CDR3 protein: CASSSPAPGREQYF

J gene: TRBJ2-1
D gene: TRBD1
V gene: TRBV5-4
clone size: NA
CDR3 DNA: TGTGCCAGCAGCAAGACCGGACAGGGGGACAATGAGCAGTTCTTC
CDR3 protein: CASSKTGQGDNEQFF

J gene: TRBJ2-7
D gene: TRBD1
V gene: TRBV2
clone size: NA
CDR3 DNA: TGTGCCAGCAGCGTGGACAGGGACTACGAGCAGTACTTC
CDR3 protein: CASSVDRDYEQYF

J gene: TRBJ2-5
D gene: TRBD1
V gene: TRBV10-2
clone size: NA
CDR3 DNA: TGCGCCAGCTCGTTAACAGGGGGCGAGACCCAGTACTTC
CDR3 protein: CASSLTGGETQYF

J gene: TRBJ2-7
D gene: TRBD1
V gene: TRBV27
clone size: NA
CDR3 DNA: TGTGCCAGCAGTCCTATACTAGGGGACAGATCCTACGAGCAGTACTTC
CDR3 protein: CASSPILGDRSYEQYF

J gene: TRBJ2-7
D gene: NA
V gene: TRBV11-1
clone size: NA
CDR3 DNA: TGTGCCAGCAGCCGACAAACCTACGAGCAGTACTTC
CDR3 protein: CASSRQTYEQYF

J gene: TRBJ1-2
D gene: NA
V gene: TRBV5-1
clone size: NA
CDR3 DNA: TGCGCCAGCAGCTCCCACGAGGCCGTAGACTATGGCTACACCTTC
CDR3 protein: CASSSHEAVDYGYTF

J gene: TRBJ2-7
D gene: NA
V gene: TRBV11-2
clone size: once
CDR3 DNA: TGTGCCAGCAGCTTCCGGCAGGGTTCCTACGAGCAGTACTTC
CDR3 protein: CASSFRQGSYEQYF

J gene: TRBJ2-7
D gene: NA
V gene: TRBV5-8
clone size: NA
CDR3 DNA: TGTGCCAGCAGCTTGGTGGGGGGACACTACGAGCAGTACTTC
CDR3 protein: CASSLVGGHYEQYF

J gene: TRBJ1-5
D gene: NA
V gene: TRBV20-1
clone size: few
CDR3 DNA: TGCAGTGCTAGAGGTAAACAGCCCCAGCATTTT
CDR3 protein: CSARGKQPQHF

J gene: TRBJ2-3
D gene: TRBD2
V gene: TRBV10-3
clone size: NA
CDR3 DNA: TGTGCCATCAGTGATAACTTAGCGGGAGTGGGTACGCAGTATTTT
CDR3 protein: CAISDNLAGVGTQYF

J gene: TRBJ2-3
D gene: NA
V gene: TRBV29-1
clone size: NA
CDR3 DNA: TGCAGCGAAAGGGCGGCCAGCACAGATACGCAGTATTTT
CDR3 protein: CSERAASTDTQYF

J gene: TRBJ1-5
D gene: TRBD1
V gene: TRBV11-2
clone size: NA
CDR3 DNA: TGTGCCAGCAGCGCCCTGACAGGGGCGAGGGATCAGCCCCAGCATTTT
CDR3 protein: CASSALTGARDQPQHF

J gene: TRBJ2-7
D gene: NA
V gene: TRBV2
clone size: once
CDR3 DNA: TGTGCCAGCAGTGAATTTTCACTTTACGCCGTCAATGAGCAGTACTTC
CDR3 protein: CASSEFSLYAVNEQYF

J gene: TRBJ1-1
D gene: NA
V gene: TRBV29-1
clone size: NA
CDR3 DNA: TGCAGCGTTGTACAGTACACTGAAGCTTTCTTT
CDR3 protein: CSVVQYTEAFF

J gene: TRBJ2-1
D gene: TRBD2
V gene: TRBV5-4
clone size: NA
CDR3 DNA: TGTGCCAGCAGCTTATCCCGGGACTATACGACCAGTGAGCAGTTCTTC
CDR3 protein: CASSLSRDYTTSEQFF

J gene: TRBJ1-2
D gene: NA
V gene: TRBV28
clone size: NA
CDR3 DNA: TGTGCCAGCAGTTCCACAGCAAACTATGGCTACACCTTC
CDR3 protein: CASSSTANYGYTF

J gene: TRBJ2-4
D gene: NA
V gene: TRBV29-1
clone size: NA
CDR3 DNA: TGCAGCGCGATTACTCCAGCCAAAAACATTCAGTACTTC
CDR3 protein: CSAITPAKNIQYF

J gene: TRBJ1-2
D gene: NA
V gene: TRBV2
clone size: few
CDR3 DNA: TGTGCCACGGGGGACTTTAACTATGGCTACACCTTC
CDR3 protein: CATGDFNYGYTF

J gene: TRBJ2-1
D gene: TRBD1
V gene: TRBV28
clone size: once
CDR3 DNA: TGTGCCAGCAGTTTGAGTCAGGGGGCGCGGGATGAGCAGTTCTTC
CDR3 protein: CASSLSQGARDEQFF